The sequence of this T cell receptor beta chain was determined in a study of blood T cells in healthy people across ages. Donors ranged from roughly 6 to 90 years old and were healthy Caucasians in Russia. Total RNA extraction produced at least 6 micrograms (per sample) for the study. Germline CDR1 WNHNN, CDR2 SYGVQD (reference sequence). With 3 bases clipped from V and 0 bases from J, the junction kept 2 bases outside the gene matches. The CDR3 totals 16 residues. With a J-beta primer mix and a sample-barcoded 5' primer, a second PCR ran about 7 to 12 cycles. TCRdb independently ran MiXCR on the 5' RACE reads; one entry per CDR3 protein. Of approximately 1,100,000 distinct CDR3 sequences listed, more than 40% are singletons.

Sequenced material: blood. This clonotype originated in a woman aged 55-70 years in good health. This sequence joins TRBV10-1 and TRBJ2-1; the match to TRBD2 covers 10 bases. The CDR3 DNA is TGCGCCAGCAGTGACCCTAGCGGGAGCTCCTACAATGAGCAGTTCTTC. Its protein product is CASSDPSGSSYNEQFF.